Sequencing of this T cell receptor (beta chain) was carried out in a study of blood T cells in healthy people across ages. Germline V gene sequence: CDR1 MNHEY, CDR2 SMNVEV (reference sequence). This CDR3 is built from 15 residues. V was clipped by 0 bases and J by 4 bases, with 11 bases between them. A second about 6 to 12 cycle PCR used barcoded and J-beta primers. TCRdb recomputed calls from the 5' RACE reads with MiXCR, one row per CDR3 protein. This sample carries hundreds of thousands of distinct CDR3 sequences, approximately 30% of them seen once, and the ten largest clones take 15% to 19%. The clonotype originates from a woman of 80 years or more in good health. The gene calls are TRBV27 and TRBJ2-3; D tentatively reads TRBD1 or TRBD2 (5 bases each). Specimen: blood. The CDR3 bases are TGTGCCAGCAGTTTATCGGGACGGGACGCAGATACGCAGTATTTT. Its protein product is CASSLSGRDADTQYF.